Listed below are T cell receptor beta chains from one sample, sequenced in a study of regulatory T cells in long-lasting Graves disease. TCRdb independently ran MiXCR on the multiplex PCR reads; one entry per CDR3 protein. The repertoire holds 350,000 to 500,000 distinct CDR3 sequences, with 11% to 15% as singletons. These same records also appear under a second study, on T cells in Graves' hyperthyroidism and ophthalmopathy.

The sequenced sample was peripheral blood mononuclear cells (PBMCs), obtained at new diagnosis, from a patient treated with antithyroid drugs. The receptors were sampled from a woman in her fifties or sixties with Graves disease. The CDR3 runs from the conserved cysteine through the conserved F or W. A D gene is named only where the DNA matches it firmly. Where a row states a size, it is once, few, many or the class of an expanded clone; other rows omit it.

v_call	j_call	clone_size	d_call	cdr3_aa	cdr3_nt
TRBV10-2	TRBJ1-1	once	-	CATLRPGRENTEAFF	TGCGCCACCCTCCGGCCGGGACGGGAAAACACTGAAGCTTTCTTT
TRBV19	TRBJ2-7	-	-	CASSLASALSYEQYF	TGTGCCAGTAGTCTGGCGTCCGCTCTCTCCTACGAGCAGTACTTC
TRBV29-1	TRBJ2-1	-	TRBD1	CSVAGQGFNEQFF	TGCAGCGTTGCAGGACAGGGATTTAATGAGCAGTTCTTC
TRBV11-2	TRBJ1-3	-	TRBD1	CASSLAERGPTTGNTIYF	TGTGCCAGCAGCTTAGCGGAAAGGGGGCCCACAACTGGAAACACCATATATTTT
TRBV2	TRBJ1-2	many	-	CASSDRESHSTF	TGTGCCAGCAGTGACAGGGAGTCCCACAGTACCTTC
TRBV3-1	TRBJ2-1	many	-	CASSFRGQTYNEQFF	TGTGCCAGCAGCTTCCGTGGACAGACTTACAATGAGCAGTTCTTC
TRBV19	TRBJ2-3	-	-	CASSETGRAGRSDTQYF	TGTGCCAGTAGTGAGACGGGACGGGCAGGGCGTTCAGATACGCAGTATTTT
TRBV28	TRBJ1-4	many	-	CASSLGQPNEKLFF	TGTGCCAGCAGTTTGGGGCAGCCTAATGAAAAACTGTTTTTT
TRBV5-1	TRBJ2-1	-	-	CASRKGSTGAISYNEQFF	TGCGCCAGCAGAAAAGGAAGTACAGGAGCCATCTCCTACAATGAGCAGTTCTTC
TRBV2	TRBJ1-2	many	-	CASTGRVGGYTF	TGTGCCAGCACGGGCAGGGTTGGCGGCTACACCTTC
TRBV29-1	TRBJ1-5	-	-	CSVGQINQPQHF	TGCAGCGTTGGACAAATAAATCAGCCCCAGCATTTT
TRBV7-8	TRBJ2-1	many	TRBD1	CASSLGQGALFGEQFF	TGTGCCAGCAGCTTAGGACAGGGGGCACTTTTTGGTGAGCAGTTCTTC
TRBV2	TRBJ1-4	few	-	CANSESGREKLFF	TGTGCCAACAGTGAAAGTGGCCGGGAAAAACTGTTTTTT
TRBV5-1	TRBJ2-3	-	-	CASSLMGDLTDTQYF	TGCGCCAGCAGCTTGATGGGGGACCTCACAGATACGCAGTATTTT
TRBV5-4	TRBJ2-2	once	TRBD1	CASSRDRMGELFF	TGTGCCAGCAGCCGGGACAGGATGGGGGAGCTGTTTTTT
TRBV11-2	TRBJ2-1	many	-	CASSLAGASVSYNEQFF	TGTGCCAGCAGCTTGGCGGGTGCTAGCGTTTCCTACAATGAGCAGTTCTTC
TRBV7-6	TRBJ2-1	-	TRBD2	CASSLYSGSSYNEQFF	TGTGCCAGCAGCTTATATAGCGGGAGCTCCTACAATGAGCAGTTCTTC
TRBV6-1	TRBJ2-4	many	-	CASSRRRGRNIQYF	TGTGCCAGCAGTAGGCGAAGGGGGAGGAACATTCAGTACTTC
TRBV6-6	TRBJ1-3	-	-	CASSYSIGQGSTIYF	TGTGCCAGCAGTTACTCGATTGGTCAAGGAAGCACCATATATTTT
TRBV28	TRBJ2-3	many	-	CASSLRDWFVDTQYF	TGTGCCAGCAGTCTCCGGGACTGGTTTGTAGATACGCAGTATTTT
TRBV6-5	TRBJ2-1	-	-	CASSYSVSSDSYNEQFF	TGTGCCAGCAGTTACTCAGTTAGCTCAGACTCCTACAATGAGCAGTTCTTC
TRBV11-2	TRBJ1-4	many	-	CASSLYAATNEKLFF	TGTGCCAGCAGCTTATATGCAGCAACTAATGAAAAACTGTTTTTT
TRBV3-1	TRBJ2-5	many	TRBD1	CASSQEGTGRAVTQYF	TGTGCCAGCAGCCAAGAAGGGACAGGGAGGGCAGTGACCCAGTACTTC
TRBV12-3/TRBV12-4	TRBJ1-4	many	-	CASLLLGEKLFF	TGTGCCAGTTTGCTACTCGGGGAAAAACTGTTTTTT
TRBV2	TRBJ2-1	many	-	CASSVDGLGNEQFF	TGTGCCAGCAGTGTTGACGGGTTGGGAAATGAGCAGTTCTTC
TRBV12-3/TRBV12-4	TRBJ1-3	many	-	CASSLGPSYSGNTIYF	TGTGCCAGCAGCCTCGGGCCGAGCTACTCTGGAAACACCATATATTTT
TRBV13	TRBJ2-1	many	-	CASSLASAIAEQFF	TGTGCCAGCAGCTTAGCCTCTGCTATAGCGGAGCAGTTCTTC
TRBV6-5	TRBJ2-5	many	TRBD2	CASSYASGETQYF	TGTGCCAGCAGTTACGCTAGCGGTGAGACCCAGTACTTC
TRBV10-3	TRBJ2-1	-	TRBD2	CAIGSGGNWEQFF	TGTGCCATCGGTAGCGGGGGCAACTGGGAGCAGTTCTTC
TRBV12-3/TRBV12-4	TRBJ2-7	many	TRBD1	CASSANPGTGHEQYF	TGTGCCAGCAGTGCGAACCCCGGGACAGGGCACGAGCAGTACTTC
TRBV5-1	TRBJ1-3	many	-	CASSSDLSGNTIYF	TGCGCCAGCAGCTCGGACTTATCTGGAAACACCATATATTTT
TRBV5-1	TRBJ2-1	many	TRBD2	CASKPVPVAGGYNEQFF	TGCGCCAGCAAACCGGTCCCGGTAGCGGGAGGGTACAATGAGCAGTTCTTC
TRBV19	TRBJ2-2	few	-	CASSIISVGTGELFF	TGTGCCAGTAGTATTATAAGCGTGGGGACCGGGGAGCTGTTTTTT
TRBV11-2	TRBJ2-7	many	-	CASSPRFEQYF	TGTGCCAGCAGCCCCCGCTTCGAGCAGTACTTC
TRBV11-2	TRBJ2-2	few	-	CASSPEFTGELFF	TGTGCCAGCAGCCCTGAATTCACCGGGGAGCTGTTTTTT
TRBV5-1	TRBJ1-5	many	-	CASSLDGVANQPQHF	TGCGCCAGCAGCTTGGATGGGGTAGCCAATCAGCCCCAGCATTTT
TRBV28	TRBJ2-7	many	TRBD2	CASSFILAGGVQYF	TGTGCCAGCAGTTTTATTCTAGCGGGAGGGGTGCAGTACTTC
TRBV2	TRBJ2-6	-	TRBD2	CASSRGLAGEAGANVLTF	TGTGCCAGCAGTAGGGGACTAGCGGGAGAGGCTGGGGCCAACGTCCTGACTTTC
TRBV12-3/TRBV12-4	TRBJ1-6	-	-	CASSLVGSNSPLHF	TGTGCCAGCAGTTTAGTCGGCAGCAATTCACCCCTCCACTTT
TRBV20-1	TRBJ2-1	once	TRBD2	CSARVRTSGSISEQFF	TGCAGTGCTAGAGTCAGGACTAGCGGGAGTATTAGTGAGCAGTTCTTC
TRBV5-1	TRBJ2-3	-	-	CASSLGWSGGTDTQYF	TGCGCCAGCAGCTTGGGCTGGTCGGGGGGCACAGATACGCAGTATTTT
TRBV25-1	TRBJ1-4	-	TRBD1	CASSDRQGGEKLFF	TGTGCCAGCAGTGATCGGCAGGGGGGTGAAAAACTGTTTTTT
TRBV13	TRBJ2-1	many	-	CASSVVNEQFF	TGTGCCAGCAGTGTTGTCAATGAGCAGTTCTTC
TRBV12-3/TRBV12-4	TRBJ1-4	many	TRBD1	CASSLRQGWSEKLFF	TGTGCCAGCAGTTTGAGACAGGGTTGGAGTGAAAAACTGTTTTTT
TRBV12-3/TRBV12-4	TRBJ1-6	many	-	CASSLRQSSSYNSPLHF	TGTGCCAGCAGTTTACGGCAGTCGAGCTCCTATAATTCACCCCTCCACTTT
TRBV28	TRBJ1-6	many	-	CASSPDVGYGNSPLHF	TGTGCCAGCAGTCCGGATGTGGGTTACGGTAATTCACCCCTCCACTTT
TRBV19	TRBJ2-3	-	TRBD1	CATSPRGQGLADTQYF	TGTGCCACCTCCCCTCGGGGACAGGGGTTGGCAGATACGCAGTATTTT
TRBV5-5	TRBJ1-4	-	-	CASSLGVVPAGEKLFF	TGTGCCAGCAGCTTGGGGGTGGTTCCCGCGGGTGAAAAACTGTTTTTT
TRBV6-1	TRBJ1-5	-	-	CASSETRGSNQPQHF	TGTGCCAGCAGTGAGACCCGAGGGAGCAATCAGCCCCAGCATTTT
TRBV4-1	TRBJ2-5	many	-	CASSPGRQETQYF	TGCGCCAGCAGCCCGGGCCGACAAGAGACCCAGTACTTC
TRBV28	TRBJ1-2	few	-	CASRLQGYGYTF	TGTGCCAGCAGGCTACAGGGTTATGGCTACACCTTC
TRBV5-5	TRBJ1-6	-	TRBD1	CASSSAGTGHSPLHF	TGTGCCAGCAGCTCCGCCGGGACAGGGCATTCACCCCTCCACTTT
TRBV11-2	TRBJ2-5	many	TRBD2	CASSPLGGGLYQETQYF	TGTGCCAGCAGCCCCCTCGGGGGGGGCTTATACCAAGAGACCCAGTACTTC
TRBV11-2	TRBJ2-1	many	-	CASSFQSGVNEQFF	TGTGCCAGCAGCTTTCAGTCGGGGGTCAATGAGCAGTTCTTC
TRBV2	TRBJ2-5	many	-	CASVGRRTETQYF	TGTGCCAGCGTAGGGAGGCGGACAGAGACCCAGTACTTC
TRBV2	TRBJ2-2	many	-	CASSEWQTGELFF	TGTGCCAGCAGTGAGTGGCAAACCGGGGAGCTGTTTTTT
TRBV9	TRBJ2-1	-	TRBD2	CASSVRDSGVRRNEQFF	TGTGCCAGCAGCGTAAGAGATAGCGGGGTCCGGAGGAATGAGCAGTTCTTC
TRBV27	TRBJ2-7	-	-	CASPAGISIYEQYF	TGTGCCAGCCCGGCCGGGATTAGCATCTACGAGCAGTACTTC
TRBV19	TRBJ1-1	-	-	CASSHRIAEAFF	TGTGCCAGTAGTCACAGGATCGCTGAAGCTTTCTTT
TRBV10-3	TRBJ2-7	many	TRBD1	CAIRRQGDGYEQYF	TGTGCCATCAGACGACAGGGAGATGGGTACGAGCAGTACTTC